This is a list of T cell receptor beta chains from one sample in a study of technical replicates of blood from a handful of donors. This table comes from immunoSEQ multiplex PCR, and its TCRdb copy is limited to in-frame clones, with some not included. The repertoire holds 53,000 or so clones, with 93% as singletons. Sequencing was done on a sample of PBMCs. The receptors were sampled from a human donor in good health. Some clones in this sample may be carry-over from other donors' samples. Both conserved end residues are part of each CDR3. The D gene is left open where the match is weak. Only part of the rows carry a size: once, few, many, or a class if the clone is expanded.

cdr3_aa: CASSQAFVPRGYEQYF
cdr3_nt: TGCGCCAGCAGCCAAGCTTTTGTCCCCCGGGGTTACGAGCAGTACTTC
j_call: TRBJ2-7
d_call: .
clone_size: .
v_call: TRBV4-1

cdr3_aa: CASSLSAAGTEAFF
cdr3_nt: TGTGCCAGCAGCTTGAGTGCCGCGGGCACTGAAGCTTTCTTT
j_call: TRBJ1-1
d_call: .
clone_size: .
v_call: TRBV7-3

cdr3_aa: CASSPEVGSPLHF
cdr3_nt: TGTGCCAGCAGCCCTGAGGTGGGTTCACCCCTCCACTTT
j_call: TRBJ1-6
d_call: .
clone_size: .
v_call: TRBV5-4

cdr3_aa: CASSPEANNSPLHF
cdr3_nt: TGTGCCAGCAGCCCGGAGGCCAATAATTCACCCCTCCACTTT
j_call: TRBJ1-6
d_call: .
clone_size: .
v_call: TRBV27

cdr3_aa: CASRLAGAYEQYF
cdr3_nt: TGTGCCAGCCGACTAGCGGGCGCCTACGAGCAGTACTTC
j_call: TRBJ2-7
d_call: TRBD2
clone_size: .
v_call: TRBV6-1

cdr3_aa: CASSSRTGDNEKLFF
cdr3_nt: TGTGCCAGCAGTTCGAGGACAGGGGACAATGAAAAACTGTTTTTT
j_call: TRBJ1-4
d_call: TRBD1
clone_size: .
v_call: TRBV6-6

cdr3_aa: CASSYSIWGRQTQYF
cdr3_nt: TGTGCCAGCAGTTACTCGATCTGGGGGCGGCAGACCCAGTACTTC
j_call: TRBJ2-5
d_call: .
clone_size: .
v_call: TRBV6-5

cdr3_aa: CASSPTLLAGGWYF
cdr3_nt: TGTGCCAGCAGCCCTACCTTACTAGCGGGGGGATGGTACTTC
j_call: TRBJ2-5
d_call: TRBD2
clone_size: .
v_call: TRBV7-2

cdr3_aa: CASSNGLVRNEQFF
cdr3_nt: TGTGCCAGCAGCAACGGACTAGTGAGAAATGAGCAGTTCTTC
j_call: TRBJ2-1
d_call: TRBD2
clone_size: .
v_call: TRBV7-2

cdr3_aa: CASSYFGANTQYF
cdr3_nt: TGTGCCAGCAGTTACTTTGGGGCCAATACGCAGTATTTT
j_call: TRBJ2-3
d_call: .
clone_size: .
v_call: TRBV6-5

cdr3_aa: CASSLSPKSYEQYF
cdr3_nt: TGTGCCAGCAGCTTGAGCCCCAAAAGCTACGAGCAGTACTTC
j_call: TRBJ2-7
d_call: .
clone_size: once
v_call: TRBV5-8